The 10 T cell receptor beta chains in this list originate from one sample, sequenced in a study of T cell repertoires in cytomegalovirus infection. MiXCR, applied by TCRdb to the reads, yields one record per CDR3 protein. The data hold about 230,000 distinct CDR3 sequences, with 20% to 25% observed a single time. Sequences were obtained from CD8+ T cells from PBMCs. Every receptor here comes from a human donor in good health (CMV status not recorded). Some clones in this sample may be carry-over from other donors' samples.

This clonotype was counted between two and nine times. The V call is TRBV11-2, the J call TRBJ2-1; 11 positions match TRBD2. The trim removed 5 bases at V and 5 bases at J, leaving 5 bases unmatched. This CDR3 has 15 amino acids. In germline, CDR1 is SGHAT, CDR2 FQNNGV. CDR3 bases: TGTGCCAGCAGCCTCGGGACTAGCGGACACAATGAGCAGTTCTTC. It is translated as CASSLGTSGHNEQFF.

The chain links TRBV5-1 to TRBJ1-1; TRBD1 agrees at 7 bases. Trimming removed 4 bases from V and 7 bases from J; junction bases left unmatched: 7. Germline V CDR1 and CDR2: SGHRS, YFSETQ. The CDR3 length is 13 residues. The CDR3 bases are TGCGCCAGCAGCCTACCCGGGACAGTTGAAGCTTTCTTT. Translation: CASSLPGTVEAFF. Based on the CDR3 plus reference TRBV5-1 and TRBJ1-1, the full variable domain is KAGVTQTPRYLIKTRGQQVTLSCSPISGHRSVSWYQQTPGQGLQFLFEYFSETQRNKGNFPGRFSGRQFSNSRSEMNVSTLELGDSALYLCASSLPGTVEAFFGQGTRLTVV.

In nucleotides, the CDR3 is TGTGCCAGCAGCTTGGATTACCCCCGGAACTACGAGCAGTACTTC. Residues: CASSLDYPRNYEQYF. The rearrangement uses TRBV5-5 and TRBJ2-7; D is unresolved. Trimming took off 0 bases at V and 3 bases at J, with 13 bases between the two ends. The CDR3 contains 15 residues. Germline CDR1 is SGHKS and CDR2 is YYEKEE (reference sequence).

This clonotype was observed a handful of times. The chain uses TRBV18 and TRBJ2-1; D not certain. CDR3 length equals 13 residues. Trimming left V 4 bases short and J 10 bases short, with 14 bases between. Germline CDR1 reads KGHSH; CDR2 reads LQKENI. CDR3 loop: CASSLPMEYEQFF. Written as DNA, the CDR3 is TGTGCCAGCTCACTGCCCATGGAGTACGAGCAGTTCTTC. Complete variable domain (other parts from reference TRBV18 and TRBJ2-1): NAGVMQNPRHLVRRRGQEARLRCSPMKGHSHVYWYRQLPEEGLKFMVYLQKENIIDESGMPKERFSAEFPKEGPSILRIQQVVRGDSAAYFCASSLPMEYEQFFGPGTRLTVL.

The V call is TRBV2, the J call TRBJ2-7; perhaps D is TRBD1 or TRBD2 (5 bases each). Between the trimmed V and J ends, which lost 8 bases and 3 bases, there was a span of 14 bases. Germline assignment: CDR1 SNHLY and CDR2 FYNNEI. The CDR3 consists of 13 residues. CDR3 loop: CASQGTLDYEQYF. CDR3 sequence (DNA): TGTGCCAGCCAAGGGACGTTAGACTACGAGCAGTACTTC.

This clonotype was seen a handful of times. This sequence joins TRBV7-6 and TRBJ2-7, with TRBD1 matching 7 bases. Germline values: CDR1 SGHVS, CDR2 FNYEAQ. The CDR3 spans 14 residues. The V and J ends lost 4 bases and 7 bases, in that order; junction bases with no gene match: 10. The CDR3 region is CASSSYSMTGEQYF. The CDR3 DNA is TGTGCCAGCAGCTCCTACTCTATGACAGGGGAGCAGTACTTC.

The chain has TRBV14 and TRBJ2-7; D gene ambiguous. Germline CDR1 reads SGHDN; CDR2 reads FVKESK. The germline V and J ends were trimmed by 0 bases and 2 bases, with 11 bases remaining between them. This CDR3 has 15 residues. The CDR3 is CASSQELWDTYEQYF. The CDR3 nucleotides read TGTGCCAGCAGCCAAGAACTTTGGGATACCTACGAGCAGTACTTC.

This clonotype was detected a few times. The chain uses TRBV15 and TRBJ2-5; 7 bases are a match to TRBD1. V shed 2 bases and J 3 bases; nucleotides not matched to a gene: 12. Germline V gene lookup returns CDR1 LNHNV and CDR2 YYDKDF (reference sequence). There are 17 residues in the CDR3. The CDR3 bases are TGTGCCACCAGCAGACCCCCCCGGGACAGCCTGGAAGAGACCCAGTACTTC. Its protein is CATSRPPRDSLEETQYF.

This clonotype was counted many times. The J gene is TRBJ2-1, the V gene TRBV4-1; perhaps TRBD2 as D (6 bases). CDR1 and CDR2 (germline): MGHRA, YSYEKL. The CDR3 loop spans 15 amino acids. Trimming stripped 4 bases from V and 6 bases from J, with 16 bases between. As DNA, the CDR3 is TGCGCCAGCAGCCGGACTCCGGGGACTCCCAATGAGCAGTTCTTC. Residues: CASSRTPGTPNEQFF.

This clonotype was seen many times. V usage is TRBV19 and J usage is TRBJ2-1, with TRBD1 matching over 8 bases. Trimming cost V 3 bases and J 4 bases; bases outside gene matches: 11. The germline gives CDR1 LNHDA, CDR2 SQIVND (reference sequence). CDR3 size: 17 residues. CDR3 in DNA: TGTGCCAGTAGTATTCTTCCGGGACAGGAGCCTTACAATGAGCAGTTCTTC. It translates to CASSILPGQEPYNEQFF.